These T cell receptor beta chains were read from a single sample in a study of CD8+CD57+ T cells in acquired aplastic anemia. MiXCR, run by TCRdb on the reads, gives a single entry per CDR3 protein. The sample yields about 240,000 distinct CDR3 sequences, around 43% seen once. The sample taken for sequencing was sorted CD4+, CD8+, or CD8+CD57+ T cells (not recorded which) from PBMCs. All receptors come from a human donor with aplastic anemia. CDR3s include the opening cysteine and the closing phenylalanine or tryptophan. A D gene is named only where the DNA matches it firmly. Some rows have no size entry. The others give once, few or many, or a class for an expanded clone.

V gene,J gene,clone size,D gene,CDR3 DNA,CDR3 protein
TRBV24-1,TRBJ2-7,once,TRBD2,TGTGCCACCAGTGATTCGGCTAGCGGGGCCTACGAGCAGTACTTC,CATSDSASGAYEQYF
TRBV24-1,TRBJ2-1,many,TRBD2,TGTGCCACCACAGCGGGAGGCTACAATGAGCAGTTCTTC,CATTAGGYNEQFF
TRBV24-1,TRBJ1-1,.,.,TGTGCCACCAGTGATTCCCCCGGGACAGAAGCTTTCTTT,CATSDSPGTEAFF
TRBV20-1,TRBJ1-2,.,TRBD1,TGCAGTGCTAGAAAGGGACAGGGGGTAGGCTACACCTTC,CSARKGQGVGYTF
TRBV20-1,TRBJ1-1,many,TRBD1,TGCAGTGCTAGAGAGGACAGGACGAACACTGAAGCTTTCTTT,CSAREDRTNTEAFF
TRBV5-1,TRBJ2-3,.,TRBD2,TGCGCCAGCAGCCTGGGGGGGACTAGCGCCGATACGCAGTATTTT,CASSLGGTSADTQYF
TRBV28,TRBJ2-4,.,.,TGTGCCAGCACCCCAACCCGGGGGGCCAAAAACATTCAGTACTTC,CASTPTRGAKNIQYF
TRBV7-2,TRBJ2-7,.,TRBD1,TGTGCCAGCAGTTTAGGGCCGGGACAGCAATCCTACGAGCAGTACTTC,CASSLGPGQQSYEQYF
TRBV24-1,TRBJ2-7,.,.,TGTGCCACCAGTGATTACTACGAGCAGTACTTC,CATSDYYEQYF
TRBV6-5,TRBJ2-1,.,.,TGTGCCAGCAGTTCCGAGAGACTAGGGTACAATGAGCAGTTCTTC,CASSSERLGYNEQFF
TRBV9,TRBJ1-4,.,.,TGTGCCAGCAGCGTACGGGCAGGAGATAATGAAAAACTGTTTTTT,CASSVRAGDNEKLFF
TRBV10-1,TRBJ2-1,many,.,TGCGCCAGCAGTGACTCGGGAAGCCTATACAATGAGCAGTTCTTC,CASSDSGSLYNEQFF
TRBV27,TRBJ1-2,many,.,TGTGCCAGCAGTCTAGGGAGAGCCTATGGCTACACCTTC,CASSLGRAYGYTF
TRBV2,TRBJ1-2,many,.,TGTGCCAGCATCGTCGGTCAGGGCTTGGAGGGCTACACCTTC,CASIVGQGLEGYTF
TRBV5-1,TRBJ1-1,.,.,TGTGCCAGCAGCTTGAGGGGGGGTTCCACTGAAGCTTTCTTT,CASSLRGGSTEAFF
TRBV2,TRBJ1-2,.,.,TGTGCCAGCAGCGAACGAATGGGGAGCCTAGACTATGGCTACACCTTC,CASSERMGSLDYGYTF
TRBV4-2,TRBJ1-6,.,.,TGTGCCAGCAGCCAAGGGGGACTGACCCTCCACTTT,CASSQGGLTLHF
TRBV6-5,TRBJ2-7,.,TRBD1,TGTGCCAGCGGAGACAGGGGGGGAATCTCCTACGAGCAGTACTTC,CASGDRGGISYEQYF
TRBV27,TRBJ2-1,.,TRBD2,TGTGCCAGCAGGGGGAGGGGATTAAATGAGCAGTTCTTC,CASRGRGLNEQFF
TRBV12-3/TRBV12-4,TRBJ2-2,.,TRBD2,TGTGCCAGCAGTTTAAGGTTTGGGGGGGGAGGTCACACCGGGGAGCTGTTTTTT,CASSLRFGGGGHTGELFF
TRBV6-2/TRBV6-3,TRBJ2-7,many,.,TGTGCCAGCAGTCGGGTGAGAACCTACGAGCAGTACTTC,CASSRVRTYEQYF
TRBV13,TRBJ2-2,many,TRBD2,TGTGCCAGCAGCTTCCGCGGGAGGACCGACACCGGGGAGCTGTTTTTT,CASSFRGRTDTGELFF
TRBV27,TRBJ2-7,.,TRBD2,TGTGCCAGCAGTTTACCTTCACGGGCGGGGGTCTACGAGCAGTACTTC,CASSLPSRAGVYEQYF
TRBV19,TRBJ2-2,.,.,TGTGCCAGTAGTATAGCCCGAGGGGAGCTGCTTTTT,CASSIARGELLF
TRBV5-1,TRBJ2-3,.,.,TGCGCCAGCAGCTTGACAGGGGTAGCGGCAGATACGCAGTATTTT,CASSLTGVAADTQYF
TRBV4-1,TRBJ2-3,.,TRBD2,TGCGCCAGCAGCCAAGGTAAGCGGGGGGGCAGCACAGATACGCAGTATTTT,CASSQGKRGGSTDTQYF
TRBV4-1,TRBJ2-7,many,TRBD1,TGCGCCAGCAGCCAAGATTGGGGGACAGGGTACTACGAGCAGTACTTC,CASSQDWGTGYYEQYF